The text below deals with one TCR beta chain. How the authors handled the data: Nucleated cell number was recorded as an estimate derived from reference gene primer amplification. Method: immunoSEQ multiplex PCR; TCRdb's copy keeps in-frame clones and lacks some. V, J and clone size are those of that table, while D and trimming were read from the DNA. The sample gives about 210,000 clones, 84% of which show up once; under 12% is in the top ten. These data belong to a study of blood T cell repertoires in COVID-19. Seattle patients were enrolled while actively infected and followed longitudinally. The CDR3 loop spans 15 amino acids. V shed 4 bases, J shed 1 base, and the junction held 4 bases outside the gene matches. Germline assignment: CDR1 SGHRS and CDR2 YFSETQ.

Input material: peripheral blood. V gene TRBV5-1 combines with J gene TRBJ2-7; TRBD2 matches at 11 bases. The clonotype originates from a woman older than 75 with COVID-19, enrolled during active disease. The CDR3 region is CASSLSGGASYEQYF. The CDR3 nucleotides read TGCGCCAGCAGCCTTAGCGGGGGGGCTTCCTACGAGCAGTACTTC.